The T cell receptor (beta chain) described here comes from a study of blood T cell repertoires in COVID-19. The overall study: Material from acute and convalescent COVID-19 was sourced from the United States, Italy and Spain. Nucleic acid was either cDNA or gDNA, and it came from T cells, B-cell-depleted T cells, or PBMCs.

CDR3 size: 12 residues. V lost 7 bases and J lost 2, with 9 bases in between. The Seattle site enrolled patients during active infection and followed them longitudinally. Original processing methods: Scientists estimated how many nucleated cells there were by amplifying reference gene primers. Libraries were prepared by immunoSEQ multiplex PCR; TCRdb keeps only in-frame clonotypes and omits some of them. V, J and clone size are those of that table, while D and trimming were read from the DNA. The sample includes over 200,000 clones, about 91% seen only once; the top ten take 2.6%. The material sequenced was peripheral blood. The rearrangement uses TRBV12-3 or TRBV12-4 and TRBJ2-7, with TRBD2 as a possible D gene (5 bases). The TCR comes from a person aged 18 to 35 with COVID-19, enrolled during active disease. For the CDR3, the DNA is TGTGCCAGCACTCACGGGGCCTACGAGCAGTACTTC. It codes for CASTHGAYEQYF.